What follows are 18 T cell receptor beta chains derived from one specimen sequenced in a study of cytomegalovirus exposure and HLA in healthy donors. The study ran its PCR with 60 Vbeta and 13 Jbeta primers. Profiling relied on immunoSEQ multiplex PCR, and the TCRdb table lists in-frame clones only, not all of them. The sample contains 150,000 to 200,000 clones, 75% to 80% of which appear only once. Sequencing input: PBMCs. Every receptor here comes from a female donor in good health and CMV-seronegative.

The chain couples TRBV19 to TRBJ1-2; 9 bases map to TRBD1. The CDR3 covers 16 residues. V was clipped by 7 bases and J by 3 bases; unmatched bases: 12. Germline-derived CDR1 and CDR2 are LNHDA and SQIVND (reference sequence). As DNA, the CDR3 is TGTGCCAGTACATCGGGTCCGGGACAGGGTTACTATGGCTACACCTTC. Residues: CASTSGPGQGYYGYTF.

This clone was counted between two and nine times. V usage is TRBV11-3 and J usage is TRBJ1-4; no clear D. V lost 5 bases, J lost 0 bases, and 13 bases lay in between. CDR3 size: 16 residues. Looked up from germline, CDR1 is SGHNT and CDR2 is YENEEA. Here the CDR3 reads CASSTRGQATNEKLFF. In DNA form, the CDR3 reads TGTGCCAGCAGCACCCGCGGGCAAGCAACTAATGAAAAACTGTTTTTT.

The chain links TRBV2 to TRBJ2-7; D not certain. V was pared by 5 bases and J by 3 bases, with 8 bases between. This CDR3 has 12 residues. The germline gives CDR1 SNHLY, CDR2 FYNNEI. CDR3 loop: CASSPASYEQYF. The CDR3 coding sequence is TGTGCCAGCAGTCCGGCTAGCTACGAGCAGTACTTC.

CDR3 DNA sequence: TGTGCCAGTAAAAGACAGGGGAGCACAGATACGCAGTATTTT. Translated: CASKRQGSTDTQYF. The J gene is TRBJ2-3, the V gene TRBV19; 8 positions match TRBD1. Germline V gives CDR1 LNHDA, CDR2 SQIVND (reference sequence). V dropped 7 bases and J dropped 0; count of bases not matched to a gene: 3. CDR3 size: 14 residues. The full variable domain, with the rest looked up from reference TRBV19 and TRBJ2-3, is DGGITQSPKYLFRKEGQNVTLSCEQNLNHDAMYWYRQDPGQGLRLIYYSQIVNDFQKGDIAEGYSVSREKKESFPLTVTSAQKNPTAFYLCASKRQGSTDTQYFGPGTRLTVL.

The V and J genes are TRBV18 and TRBJ1-4, with TRBD1 matching over 9 bases. Trimming took 5 bases from V and 11 from J; bases not matched to a gene: 9. This CDR3 is built from 14 residues. Germline V CDR1 and CDR2: KGHSH, LQKENI. The DNA for the CDR3 is TGTGCCAGCTCAACAGGGACAGGGACCGGGAAACTGTTTTTT. Encoded protein: CASSTGTGTGKLFF. Looking up the rest from reference TRBV18 and TRBJ1-4 gives the full variable domain: NAGVMQNPRHLVRRRGQEARLRCSPMKGHSHVYWYRQLPEEGLKFMVYLQKENIIDESGMPKERFSAEFPKEGPSILRIQQVVRGDSAAYFCASSTGTGTGKLFFGSGTQLSVL.

The chain is built from TRBV14 and TRBJ1-6; D unclear. Deletions cut 0 bases from V and 3 bases from J, with 9 bases between. The CDR3 runs to 16 residues. CDR1 and CDR2 (germline): SGHDN, FVKESK. The CDR3 DNA sequence: TGTGCCAGCAGCCAAGAACCCAGGAACTATAATTCACCCCTCCACTTT. Its translation: CASSQEPRNYNSPLHF.

Concerning this clone: Within the sample, other DNA sequences also encode this same CDR3. The chain joins TRBV5-1 to TRBJ2-1; the match to TRBD2 covers 10 bases. V was clipped by 0 bases and J by 5 bases; unmatched bases: 2. Germline V CDR1 and CDR2: SGHRS, YFSETQ. This CDR3 has 15 amino acids. The CDR3 DNA sequence: TGCGCCAGCAGCTTGGGGCTAGCGGGAGACAATGAGCAGTTCTTC. Its translation: CASSLGLAGDNEQFF.

The chain joins TRBV4-2 to TRBJ1-4; D perhaps matches TRBD1 (5 bases). V gave up 0 bases and J gave up 4 bases, with 12 bases separating them. This CDR3 spans 16 amino acids. CDR1 and CDR2 from the germline V gene are LGHNA and YNFKEQ. CDR3 nucleotide sequence: TGTGCCAGCAGCCAAGATGTGCCGGGGGATAATGAAAAACTGTTTTTT. Its protein is CASSQDVPGDNEKLFF.

Points on this clone: Germline and junction disagree at one end, which may indicate a read error. The J gene is TRBJ1-2, the V gene TRBV7-9, with TRBD1 matching over 9 bases. Germline V gene data show CDR1 as SEHNR and CDR2 as FQNEAQ (reference sequence). The CDR3 extends over 16 amino acids. The CDR3: CSSSLGATGGADGYTF. The DNA of the CDR3 is TGTTCCAGCAGCTTAGGGGCAACAGGGGGCGCGGATGGCTACACCTTC. Looking up the rest from reference TRBV7-9 and TRBJ1-2 gives the full variable domain: DTGVSQNPRHKITKRGQNVTFRCDPISEHNRLYWYRQTLGQGPEFLTYFQNEAQLEKSRLLSDRFSAERPKGSFSTLEIQRTEQGDSAMYLCSSSLGATGGADGYTFGSGTRLTVV.

This rearrangement joins TRBV5-1 to TRBJ2-2; maybe TRBD1 (5 bases). Germline CDR1 is SGHRS and CDR2 is YFSETQ. This CDR3 contains 15 residues. V was cut by 2 bases and J by 0 bases, with 8 bases left in between. The CDR3 region is CASSFGATNTGELFF. The CDR3 region has the DNA TGCGCCAGCAGCTTTGGGGCAACGAACACCGGGGAGCTGTTTTTT.

The CDR3 spells CASSTTGGLAKNIQYF. Written as DNA, the CDR3 is TGTGCCAGCAGTACCACAGGGGGCCTAGCCAAAAACATTCAGTACTTC. The gene calls are TRBV27 and TRBJ2-4; 9 nucleotides line up with TRBD1. Germline V gene data show CDR1 as MNHEY and CDR2 as SMNVEV (reference sequence). V lost 5 bases to trimming and J lost 0 bases; unmatched junction nucleotides: 5. The CDR3 is 16 amino acids.

This sequence joins TRBV7-9 and TRBJ1-2; a possible D gene is TRBD1 (6 bases). CDR1 is SEHNR, CDR2 FQNEAQ, per germline (reference sequence). Trimming removed 3 bases from V and 8 bases from J, with 13 bases in between. The CDR3 runs to 13 residues. This CDR3 reads CASSLTGSYGYTF. In DNA form, the CDR3 reads TGTGCCAGCAGCTTGACAGGATCTTACGGCTACACCTTC.

This clone came up a few times. The chain employs TRBV25-1 and TRBJ1-6; D perhaps matches TRBD1 (5 bases). The V and J ends lost 1 base and 8 bases respectively, with 12 bases between them. Per germline, CDR1 MGHDK and CDR2 SYGVNS. The CDR3 is made up of 15 amino acids. CDR3 in DNA: TGTGCCAGCAGTGAATCCCAGGGTTGGTATTCACCCCTCCACTTT. Translation gives CASSESQGWYSPLHF.

This clone was seen only a few times. The rearrangement joins TRBV6-1 to TRBJ1-2; 8 positions match TRBD1. Germline V lookup: CDR1 MNHNS, CDR2 SASEGT. The length of the CDR3 is 12 residues. The ends lost 7 bases at V and 13 bases at J; junction bases unmatched: 11. Written as DNA, the CDR3 is TGTGCCAGCACCATCCCCAGGGGGCGCAGCACCTTC. Its protein product is CASTIPRGRSTF.

The V call is TRBV2, the J call TRBJ1-6; 8 bases map to TRBD1. Germline CDR1 reads SNHLY; CDR2 reads FYNNEI. V dropped 8 bases and J dropped 4; count of bases not matched to a gene: 7. The CDR3 contains 15 residues. The CDR3 sequence is CASSTGERYNSPLHF. For the CDR3, the DNA is TGTGCCAGCTCGACAGGGGAGCGGTATAATTCACCCCTCCACTTT.

This chain links TRBV10-3 with TRBJ2-3, with 9 bases that match TRBD2. Germline assignment: CDR1 ENHRY and CDR2 SYGVKD. The V segment lost 4 bases and the J segment 3 bases; nucleotides outside the gene matches: 5. This CDR3 has 15 amino acids. CDR3 in DNA: TGTGCCATCAGTGGTCGGACTAGCGCGACAGATACGCAGTATTTT. Encoded protein: CAISGRTSATDTQYF.

A note on this clone: Relative to the germline gene, one junction end is altered; a read error may explain this. This chain uses TRBV11-2 with TRBJ2-7; D not resolved. From germline, CDR1 is SGHAT and CDR2 FQNNGV. CDR3 length: 12 residues. The CDR3 sequence is CASSFGSYERYF. The CDR3 bases are TGTGCCAGCAGCTTCGGCTCCTACGAGCGGTACTTC. Full variable domain (rest looked up from reference TRBV11-2 and TRBJ2-7): EAGVAQSPRYKIIEKRQSVAFWCNPISGHATLYWYQQILGQGPKLLIQFQNNGVVDDSQLPKDRFSAERLKGVDSTLKIQPAKLEDSAVYLCASSFGSYERYFGPGTRLTVT.

Notes on this clone: This same CDR3 is encoded by further DNA sequences in the sample. The gene calls are TRBV5-1 and TRBJ2-1; TRBD2 matches 12 bases. J lost 3 bases, V lost 3 bases, and 1 base had no gene match. This CDR3 region has 15 residues. Germline V gene lookup returns CDR1 SGHRS and CDR2 YFSETQ. Here the CDR3 reads CASSSLAGGYNEQFF. Written as DNA, the CDR3 is TGCGCCAGCAGCTCACTAGCGGGGGGCTACAATGAGCAGTTCTTC.